This paragraph covers one TCR beta chain sequence. Its target is not known. The data are from a study of T cells in localized non-small cell lung cancer. Study results and limitations: Tumor showed lower T cell clonality than uninvolved adjacent lung, where it was highest. Those with higher blood T cell density had longer overall survival. Adjacent lung exhibited a median of about 56 among the 100 most abundant tumor clones.

Assay: immunoSEQ multiplex PCR; the TCRdb copy retains only in-frame clones and omits some. The table lists about 33,000 clones, roughly 78% of them singletons. This CDR3 contains 13 residues. V lost 5 bases and J 0 bases, leaving 6 bases between the germline ends. The germline V gene has CDR1 SEHNR and CDR2 FQNEAQ (reference sequence). This chain links TRBV7-9 with TRBJ2-3; D gene uncertain. This TCR came from a male donor aged 60 or over with stage III squamous cell lung carcinoma. The source material was peripheral blood, sampled before any cancer treatment. Here the CDR3 reads CASSVISTDTQYF. In DNA, the CDR3 is TGTGCCAGCAGCGTCATAAGCACAGATACGCAGTATTTT.